The rows below give T cell receptor beta chains drawn from one sample of a study of blood T cell repertoires in COVID-19. Clones were read by immunoSEQ multiplex PCR, and TCRdb kept only the in-frame ones, dropping some. The sample holds tens of thousands of clones; 82% are singletons and the top ten take approximately 16%. Sequencing was done on a sample of peripheral blood. The receptors were gathered from a man aged 80 or over with active COVID-19. CDR3s include the opening cysteine and the closing phenylalanine or tryptophan. A D gene is named only where the DNA matches it firmly. Clone size appears in some rows only: once, few, many, or a class for an expanded clone.

TRBV4-1,.,TRBJ1-6,TRBD1,TGCGCCAGCAGCCCCGGGACAGGAAATTCACCCCTCCACTTT,CASSPGTGNSPLHF
TRBV7-3,once,TRBJ2-6,.,TGTGCCAGCAGCCCACCTGGGACATGGACTTTTGGGGCCAACGTCCTGACTTTC,CASSPPGTWTFGANVLTF
TRBV6-6,.,TRBJ2-3,TRBD2,TGTGCCAGCAGTCCCTCCCTAGCGGGGGGGCAAGATACGCAGTATTTT,CASSPSLAGGQDTQYF
TRBV7-2,.,TRBJ2-7,TRBD2,TGTGCCAGCAGCACGACTAGCGGGGCTATCTACGAGCAGTACTTC,CASSTTSGAIYEQYF
TRBV7-9,once,TRBJ1-2,TRBD1,TGTGCCAGCAGCCGAGAACGACAGGGTGGCTACACCTTC,CASSRERQGGYTF
TRBV19,.,TRBJ1-1,TRBD1,TGTGCCAGTAGTCGGGGGGACAGGGGTTTGGGGAACACTGAAGCTTTCTTT,CASSRGDRGLGNTEAFF
TRBV6-5,few,TRBJ1-5,TRBD1,TGTGCCAGCAGCACCCCAGGGGGAAATTTTCAGCCCCAGCATTTT,CASSTPGGNFQPQHF
TRBV7-3,.,TRBJ1-1,.,TGTGCCAGCAGCTTAATAGGTCAGGGGAACACTGAAGCTTTCTTT,CASSLIGQGNTEAFF
TRBV7-9,.,TRBJ1-2,.,TGTGCCAGCAGCCCTAGTACCGGTTTCTATGGCTACACCTTC,CASSPSTGFYGYTF
TRBV24-1,.,TRBJ2-1,TRBD1,TGTGCCACCAGTGATTCCTCCGGGACAGGGAAATCCTCCTACAATGAGCAGTTCTTC,CATSDSSGTGKSSYNEQFF